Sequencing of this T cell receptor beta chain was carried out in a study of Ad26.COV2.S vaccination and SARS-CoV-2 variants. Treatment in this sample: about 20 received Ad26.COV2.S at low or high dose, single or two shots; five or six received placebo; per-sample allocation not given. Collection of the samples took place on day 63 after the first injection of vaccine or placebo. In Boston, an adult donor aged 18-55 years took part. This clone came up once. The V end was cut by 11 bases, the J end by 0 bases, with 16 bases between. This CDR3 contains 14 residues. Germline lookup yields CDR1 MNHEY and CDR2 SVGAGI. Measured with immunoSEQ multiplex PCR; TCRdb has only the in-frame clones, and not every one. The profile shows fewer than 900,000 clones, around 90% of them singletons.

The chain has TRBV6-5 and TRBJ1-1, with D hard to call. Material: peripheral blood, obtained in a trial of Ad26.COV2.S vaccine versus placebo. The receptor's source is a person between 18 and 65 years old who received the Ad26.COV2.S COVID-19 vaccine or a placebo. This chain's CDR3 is CAVRANYMNTEAFF. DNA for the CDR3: TGTGCCGTTAGAGCGAATTACATGAACACTGAAGCTTTCTTT.